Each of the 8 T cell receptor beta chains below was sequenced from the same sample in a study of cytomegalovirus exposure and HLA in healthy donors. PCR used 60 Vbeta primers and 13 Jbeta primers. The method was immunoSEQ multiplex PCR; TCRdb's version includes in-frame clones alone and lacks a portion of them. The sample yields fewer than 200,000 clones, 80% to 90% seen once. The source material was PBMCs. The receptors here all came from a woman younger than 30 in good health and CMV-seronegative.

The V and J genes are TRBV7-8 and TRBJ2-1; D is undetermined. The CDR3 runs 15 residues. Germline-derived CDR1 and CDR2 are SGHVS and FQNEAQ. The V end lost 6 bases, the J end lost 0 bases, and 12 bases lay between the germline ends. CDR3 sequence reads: CASSIGGSSYNEQFF. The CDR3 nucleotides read TGTGCCAGCAGTATTGGCGGCAGCTCCTACAATGAGCAGTTCTTC. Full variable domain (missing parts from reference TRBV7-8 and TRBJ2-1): GAGVSQSPRYKVAKRGQDVALRCDPISGHVSLFWYQQALGQGPEFLTYFQNEAQLDKSGLPSDRFFAERPEGSVSTLKIQRTQQEDSAVYLCASSIGGSSYNEQFFGPGTRLTVL.

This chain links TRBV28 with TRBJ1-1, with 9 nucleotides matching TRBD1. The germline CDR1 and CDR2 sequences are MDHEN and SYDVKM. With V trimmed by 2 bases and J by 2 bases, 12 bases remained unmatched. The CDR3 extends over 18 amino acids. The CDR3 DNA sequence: TGTGCCAGCAGTTTACGACAGGGGGGTGAGAGGAAAAACACTGAAGCTTTCTTT. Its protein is CASSLRQGGERKNTEAFF.

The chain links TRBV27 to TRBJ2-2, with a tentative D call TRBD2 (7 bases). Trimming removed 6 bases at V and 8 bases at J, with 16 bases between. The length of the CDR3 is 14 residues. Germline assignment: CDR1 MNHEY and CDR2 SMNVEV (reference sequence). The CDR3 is CASRLWGGQGELFF. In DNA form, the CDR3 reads TGTGCCAGCAGACTATGGGGGGGGCAAGGGGAGCTGTTTTTT.

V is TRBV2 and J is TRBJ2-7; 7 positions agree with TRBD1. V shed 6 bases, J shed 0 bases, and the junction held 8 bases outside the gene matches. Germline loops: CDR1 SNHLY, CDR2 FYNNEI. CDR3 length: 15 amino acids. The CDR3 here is CASSHLGQASYEQYF. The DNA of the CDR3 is TGTGCCAGCAGCCATTTAGGACAGGCCTCCTACGAGCAGTACTTC.

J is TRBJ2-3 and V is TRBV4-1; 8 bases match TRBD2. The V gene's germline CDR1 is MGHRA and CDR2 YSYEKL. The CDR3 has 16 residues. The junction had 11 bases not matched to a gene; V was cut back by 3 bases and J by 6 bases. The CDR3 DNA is TGCGCCAGCAGCCAGGTCAGCGGGAGTACTCGGGATACGCAGTATTTT. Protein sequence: CASSQVSGSTRDTQYF.

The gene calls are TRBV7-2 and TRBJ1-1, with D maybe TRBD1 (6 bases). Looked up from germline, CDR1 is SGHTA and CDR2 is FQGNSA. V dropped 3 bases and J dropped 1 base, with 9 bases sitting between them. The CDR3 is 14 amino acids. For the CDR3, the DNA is TGTGCCAGCAGCTTTGGACAGAAGAACACTGAAGCTTTCTTT. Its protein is CASSFGQKNTEAFF.

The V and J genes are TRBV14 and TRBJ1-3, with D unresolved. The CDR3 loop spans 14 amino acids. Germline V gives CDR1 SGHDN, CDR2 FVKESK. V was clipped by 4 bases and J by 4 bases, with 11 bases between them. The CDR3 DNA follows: TGTGCCAGCAGCCGCCCGACACGAGGAAACACCATATATTTT. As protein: CASSRPTRGNTIYF.

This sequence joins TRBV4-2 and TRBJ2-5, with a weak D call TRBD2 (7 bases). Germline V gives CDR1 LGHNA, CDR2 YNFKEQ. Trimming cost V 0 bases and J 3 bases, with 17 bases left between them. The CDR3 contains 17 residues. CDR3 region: CASSQDGGGWDEETQYF. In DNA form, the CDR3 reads TGTGCCAGCAGCCAAGATGGGGGGGGCTGGGATGAAGAGACCCAGTACTTC.